This TCR beta chain was identified during a study of cytomegalovirus exposure and HLA in healthy donors. Study-wide results and caveats: The authors later found HLA-associated TCR beta chains more clonally expanded than equally common others. Researchers reported in a later analysis that a missense DCLRE1C variant was tied to TCR beta V- and J-gene trimming.

13 Jbeta primers and 60 Vbeta primers were used for the PCR. Profiling relied on immunoSEQ multiplex PCR, and the TCRdb table lists in-frame clones only, not all of them. The sample consists of roughly 190,000 clones, 70% to 75% of them appearing once. Notes on this clone: Antigen specificity is unknown.

Germline V gene lookup returns CDR1 MNHNS and CDR2 SASEGT. The CDR3 length is 14 residues. V lost 9 bases to trimming and J lost 5 bases; unmatched junction nucleotides: 9. This TCR was recovered from a man aged 30-40 years in good health and CMV-seropositive. The specimen was PBMCs. V and J are TRBV6-1 and TRBJ2-2, with 7 bases that match TRBD1. CDR3 bases: TGTGCCAGTAGCACGGGACAGAGGACCGGGGAGCTGTTTTTT. This encodes CASSTGQRTGELFF.